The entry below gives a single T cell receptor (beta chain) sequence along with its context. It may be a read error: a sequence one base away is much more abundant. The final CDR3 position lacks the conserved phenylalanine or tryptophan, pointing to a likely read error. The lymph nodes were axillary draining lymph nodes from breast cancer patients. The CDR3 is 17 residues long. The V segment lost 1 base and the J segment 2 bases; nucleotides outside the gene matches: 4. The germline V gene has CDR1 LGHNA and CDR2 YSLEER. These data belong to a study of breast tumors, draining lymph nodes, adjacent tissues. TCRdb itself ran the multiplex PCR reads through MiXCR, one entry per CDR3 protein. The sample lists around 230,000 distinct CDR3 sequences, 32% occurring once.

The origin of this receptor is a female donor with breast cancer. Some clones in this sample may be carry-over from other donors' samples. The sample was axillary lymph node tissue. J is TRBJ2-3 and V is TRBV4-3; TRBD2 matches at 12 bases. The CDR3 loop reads CASSQALAGGDTDTQYL. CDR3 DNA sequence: TGCGCCAGCAGCCAAGCCCTAGCGGGGGGGGACACAGATACGCAGTATTTG.